The entry below gives a single T cell receptor (beta chain) sequence along with its context. Its cognate antigen is unknown. This entry is derived from a study of cytomegalovirus exposure and HLA in healthy donors. Background on the study: HLA-typed donors contributed 65 million to 95 million unique TCRs, which were held in an early data release.

Study-wide results and caveats: CMV serostatus was the only recorded immune exposure for donors. TCR beta chains associated with HLA were, in a later analysis, more clonally expanded than equally common others.

PCR amplification relied on 60 Vbeta primers (plus 13 Jbeta primers). The table came from immunoSEQ multiplex PCR; TCRdb's copy has only in-frame clones and leaves some out. The data contain about 130,000 clones, around three quarters of them singletons. The sample was PBMCs. The TCR comes from a woman aged 55 to 70 in good health and CMV-seropositive.

The CDR3 loop reads CATPGGLAYNEQFF. CDR3 bases: TGTGCCACCCCTGGGGGACTAGCCTACAATGAGCAGTTCTTC. The chain couples TRBV5-8 to TRBJ2-1, with TRBD2 identical over 8 bases. Germline CDR1 reads SGHTS; CDR2 reads YDEGEE. The CDR3 totals 14 residues. V was pared by 9 bases and J by 2 bases, with 7 bases of the junction left unmatched.